This T cell receptor (beta chain) was observed in a study of blood T cell repertoires in COVID-19. At the level of the study: From T cells, B-cell-depleted T cells, or PBMCs came the material, which was cDNA or gDNA.

The CDR3 runs 14 residues. Authors' processing steps: Amplifying reference gene primers gave estimates of nucleated cell counts. Measured with immunoSEQ multiplex PCR; TCRdb has only the in-frame clones, and not every one. The DNA was the basis for D and trimming; V, J and clone size are from that table. The sample records over 150,000 clones, roughly 84% being singletons. This clonotype originated in a woman of 80 years or more with active or convalescent COVID-19. V is TRBV21-1 and J is TRBJ1-1. TRBV21-1 is described as a pseudogene. Sample: peripheral blood. In nucleotides, the CDR3 is TGTGCCAGCAGCAAAGGGTACGGTAACACTGAAGCTTTCTTT. Amino acid sequence: CASSKGYGNTEAFF.